This TCR beta chain was identified in a study of cytomegalovirus exposure and HLA in healthy donors. Whole-study findings and limits: Most TCR sequences proved rare, with some public TCRs found in many donors. Among the sequence variants, a highly shared cluster was likely an artifact of sequencing. Versus the 666-donor mean, an Asian-associated ancestry cluster reportedly showed fewer N-insertions in a later analysis.

Trimming removed 0 bases from V and 6 bases from J; junction bases left unmatched: 5. This CDR3 region has 15 residues. The germline CDR1 and CDR2 sequences are SEHNR and FQNEAQ (reference sequence). Vbeta (60) and Jbeta (13) primers were used in the PCR. TCRdb keeps only in-frame clones here, not all; method: immunoSEQ multiplex PCR. Here the sample spans around 68,000 clones, 85% being singletons. As for this clone: Its antigen is still unknown.

The receptor's source is a female donor in good health and CMV-seronegative. Sequencing was carried out using PBMCs. The chain recombines TRBV7-9 with TRBJ2-3; 8 nucleotides match TRBD2. This CDR3 reads CASSLAAGARDTQYF. The DNA for the CDR3 is TGTGCCAGCAGCTTAGCAGCGGGGGCGAGGGATACGCAGTATTTT. Filled out from reference TRBV7-9 and TRBJ2-3, the complete variable domain reads DTGVSQNPRHKITKRGQNVTFRCDPISEHNRLYWYRQTLGQGPEFLTYFQNEAQLEKSRLLSDRFSAERPKGSFSTLEIQRTEQGDSAMYLCASSLAAGARDTQYFGPGTRLTVL.